One T cell receptor (beta chain) is described in this entry. What it recognizes is unknown. Treatment locations for all participants with HIV were in the United States. This sample is part of a study of long-term antiretroviral therapy in people with HIV. Study results and caveats: Gathering of blood took place between about 2003 and 2017, possibly under older ART regimens. Diversity measured after ART increased yet remained under transplant donor controls.

This CDR3 comprises 18 residues. Trimming at V came to 5 bases and at J to 3 bases, leaving 16 bases not matched to a gene. Germline V lookup: CDR1 SGHTA, CDR2 FQGNSA. An immunoSEQ assay, version v3.0, was performed at survey level. This table comes from immunoSEQ multiplex PCR, and its TCRdb copy is limited to in-frame clones, with some not included. The sample records about 30,000 clones, approximately 90% being singletons. V usage is TRBV7-2 and J usage is TRBJ2-1; 7 nucleotides line up with TRBD1. Sample: unsorted PBMCs, taken about 5 years before starting antiretroviral therapy. The TCR sequence derives from a man aged 50 or older with HIV. CDR3 nucleotides: TGTGCCAGCAGCCCAAGACCAGGTACCGGGACAGTCTACAATGAGCAGTTCTTC. As protein: CASSPRPGTGTVYNEQFF.